The 26 T cell receptor beta chains below were found in one sample sequenced in a study of cytomegalovirus exposure and HLA in healthy donors. PCR employed 60 Vbeta and 13 Jbeta primers. Here immunoSEQ multiplex PCR was the method, and the copy in TCRdb shows in-frame clones only, minus some. Of roughly 100,000 clones detected, 75% appear once; the ten largest clones hold around 1.2%. Sample: PBMCs. All receptors derive from a man between 40 and 49 years old in good health and CMV-seronegative.

The CDR3 DNA reads as TGTGCCAGCAGCTTAGATCCCCCAGGGGGCTATGAAAAACTGTTTTTT. This sequence encodes CASSLDPPGGYEKLFF. J is TRBJ1-4 and V is TRBV11-2; 8 nucleotides match TRBD1. Looked up from germline, CDR1 is SGHAT and CDR2 is FQNNGV. The CDR3 length is 16 residues. V lost 0 bases to trimming and J lost 6 bases; unmatched junction nucleotides: 6. Supplemented by reference TRBV11-2 and TRBJ1-4, the full variable domain reads EAGVAQSPRYKIIEKRQSVAFWCNPISGHATLYWYQQILGQGPKLLIQFQNNGVVDDSQLPKDRFSAERLKGVDSTLKIQPAKLEDSAVYLCASSLDPPGGYEKLFFGSGTQLSVL.

The CDR3 DNA sequence: TGCGCCAGCAGCTTGGGGGCGGGGGCCAACAATGAGCAGTTCTTC. As protein: CASSLGAGANNEQFF. This chain connects TRBV5-1 to TRBJ2-1; D is possibly TRBD2 (7 bases). Germline V gene lookup returns CDR1 SGHRS and CDR2 YFSETQ. Trimming took off 0 bases at V and 5 bases at J, with 12 bases between the two ends. The CDR3 runs to 15 residues.

The chain is built from TRBV11-2 and TRBJ1-2; D remains unclear. Germline V gene lookup returns CDR1 SGHAT and CDR2 FQNNGV. V was pared by 0 bases and J by 4 bases, with 12 bases between. This CDR3 is 15 amino acids long. CDR3 in DNA: TGTGCCAGCAGCTTAGATCGGGGAGGTTTCTATGGCTACACCTTC. Its translation is CASSLDRGGFYGYTF.

The rearrangement joins TRBV15 to TRBJ1-2; the match to TRBD1 covers 10 bases. Looked up from germline, CDR1 is LNHNV and CDR2 is YYDKDF (reference sequence). J was trimmed by 8 bases and V by 3 bases; bases with no gene match: 3. This CDR3 region has 13 residues. The CDR3 region has the DNA TGTGCCACCAGCAGGGGGACAGGGGACGGCTACACCTTC. It translates to CATSRGTGDGYTF.

This chain links TRBV19 with TRBJ2-7; D perhaps matches TRBD2 (7 bases). From germline, CDR1 is LNHDA and CDR2 SQIVND (reference sequence). V lost 2 bases to trimming and J lost 7 bases, with 18 bases between them. There are 15 residues in the CDR3. As DNA, the CDR3 is TGTGCCAGTAGTATATTCGGGGGGCTCGAGGGGGAGCAGTACTTC. Its protein product is CASSIFGGLEGEQYF.

The chain links TRBV14 to TRBJ1-6, with D possibly matching TRBD1 (6 bases). The CDR3 length is 19 residues. Germline CDR1 and CDR2: SGHDN and FVKESK. The ends were cut back, 2 bases at V and 0 bases at J, with 17 bases in the middle. The CDR3 DNA reads as TGTGCCAGCAGCCAACCCCTCGACAGGAAAAGCTCCTATAATTCACCCCTCCACTTT. Its protein is CASSQPLDRKSSYNSPLHF.

The rearrangement uses TRBV7-6 and TRBJ2-2; 12 nucleotides match TRBD2. V gave up 1 base and J gave up 4 bases; unmatched junction bases: 7. From germline, CDR1 is SGHVS and CDR2 FNYEAQ. The CDR3 runs 18 residues. The CDR3 protein is CASSLVASGGDGTGELFF. The CDR3 coding sequence is TGTGCCAGCAGCTTAGTCGCTAGCGGGGGGGATGGCACCGGGGAGCTGTTTTTT.

The chain employs TRBV6-5 and TRBJ2-7; 7 bases are a match to TRBD1. Germline V CDR1 and CDR2: MNHEY, SVGAGI. The CDR3 covers 15 residues. Trimming removed 7 bases from V and 6 bases from J; junction bases left unmatched: 15. The CDR3 sequence: CASTSSPGQAAEQYF. The CDR3 bases are TGTGCCAGCACCTCCAGCCCTGGACAGGCGGCCGAGCAGTACTTC.

The V call is TRBV10-2, the J call TRBJ1-4; 8 bases agree with TRBD1. The V gene end was trimmed by 6 bases and the J gene end by 7 bases; junction bases not matched to a gene: 7. Germline V gene sequence: CDR1 WSHSY, CDR2 SAAADI. The CDR3 loop spans 14 amino acids. This chain's CDR3 is CASSRTGMGEKLFF. The CDR3 DNA is TGCGCCAGCAGCCGGACAGGGATGGGTGAAAAACTGTTTTTT.

This chain uses TRBV27 with TRBJ1-5, with 7 nucleotides matching TRBD1. Germline V gene data show CDR1 as MNHEY and CDR2 as SMNVEV (reference sequence). The CDR3 is 14 amino acids. Germline trimming cut 6 bases from V and 1 base from J; bases unmatched to any gene: 3. In nucleotides, the CDR3 is TGTGCCAGCAGATCAGGGGGAAGCAATCAGCCCCAGCATTTT. This encodes CASRSGGSNQPQHF.

The genes are TRBV9 and TRBJ2-7; D gene unclear. V lost 0 bases and J 0 bases, leaving 10 bases between the germline ends. Germline V gene lookup returns CDR1 SGDLS and CDR2 YYNGEE. This CDR3 has 15 residues. Here the CDR3 reads CASSVGLGSSYEQYF. The CDR3 nucleotides are TGTGCCAGCAGCGTAGGGTTGGGCAGCTCCTACGAGCAGTACTTC.

The CDR3 reads CASSPDRDYGYTF. CDR3 bases: TGTGCCAGCTCACCGGACAGGGACTATGGCTACACCTTC. V gene TRBV18 combines with J gene TRBJ1-2; 8 nucleotides match TRBD1. Trimming took 3 bases from V and 3 from J; bases not matched to a gene: 0. This CDR3 spans 13 amino acids. Germline assignment: CDR1 KGHSH and CDR2 LQKENI.

In its sample, this clone was seen a few times. Compared with germline, one end of the junction differs, possibly owing to a read error. The gene calls are TRBV5-6 and TRBJ2-5, with D maybe TRBD2 (5 bases). The CDR3 extends over 15 amino acids. Germline CDR1 reads SGHDT; CDR2 reads YYEEEE. CDR3 bases: TGTGCCAGCACCTTGGGTGCCTCGTGGGAGGAGACCCAGTACTTC. Amino acids: CASTLGASWEETQYF.

The V and J genes are TRBV29-1 and TRBJ2-3; D is unclear. Trimming stripped 3 bases from V and 3 bases from J, with 10 bases between. Germline V gene data show CDR1 as SQVTM and CDR2 as ANQGSEA. The CDR3 is 13 amino acids. CDR3: CSVELFATDTQYF. The CDR3 DNA reads TGCAGCGTTGAGTTGTTTGCGACAGATACGCAGTATTTT.

This chain links TRBV7-6 with TRBJ2-3, with 7 bases matching TRBD1. CDR3 size: 15 residues. Trimming at V came to 3 bases and at J to 0 bases, leaving 3 bases not matched to a gene. Germline CDR1 reads SGHVS; CDR2 reads FNYEAQ. The CDR3 loop reads CASSFPGQSTDTQYF. CDR3 nucleotide sequence: TGTGCCAGCAGCTTTCCGGGACAGAGCACAGATACGCAGTATTTT. Full variable domain (missing parts from reference TRBV7-6 and TRBJ2-3): GAGVSQSPRYKVTKRGQDVALRCDPISGHVSLYWYRQALGQGPEFLTYFNYEAQQDKSGLPNDRFSAERPEGSISTLTIQRTEQRDSAMYRCASSFPGQSTDTQYFGPGTRLTVL.

This clone came up once. The chain combines TRBV7-9 with TRBJ1-1; D is ambiguous. Germline lookup yields CDR1 SEHNR and CDR2 FQNEAQ (reference sequence). Trimming removed 5 bases from V and 10 bases from J, with 14 bases in between. The CDR3 loop spans 12 amino acids. The CDR3 DNA reads TGTGCCAGCAGCCCCGCCTCCATCGGAGCTTTCTTT. This codes for CASSPASIGAFF.

The CDR3: CASSQDGSGYEQYF. In DNA form, the CDR3 reads TGTGCCAGCAGCCAAGATGGATCAGGGTACGAGCAGTACTTC. The chain carries TRBV4-2 and TRBJ2-7, with D perhaps matching TRBD1 (5 bases). The CDR3 is 14 residues long. Germline CDR1 reads LGHNA; CDR2 reads YNFKEQ. Trimming pared 0 bases from V and 4 bases from J, leaving 10 bases between.

This chain links TRBV29-1 with TRBJ2-5; weak D call: TRBD1 (6 bases). The J call is doubtful: the DNA matches TRBJ2-7 better. The CDR3 length is 18 residues. Germline lookup yields CDR1 SQVTM and CDR2 ANQGSEA. DNA of the CDR3: TGCAGCGTTGAAGATATGGTCACAGGGACAACTCGCTCCTACGAGCAGTACTTC. This translates into CSVEDMVTGTTRSYEQYF.

V and J are TRBV6-1 and TRBJ1-2; D is uncertain. This CDR3 is 12 amino acids long. The germline gives CDR1 MNHNS, CDR2 SASEGT. The V and J ends lost 3 bases and 5 bases respectively, with 7 bases between them. CDR3 amino acids: CASSDGGYGYTF. The DNA of the CDR3 is TGTGCCAGCAGTGACGGAGGTTATGGCTACACCTTC.

This clone was counted many times. This chain uses TRBV5-1 with TRBJ2-7; 10 nucleotides line up with TRBD2. J gave up 2 bases and V 1 base, and 3 bases lay outside the gene matches. The CDR3 totals 15 residues. CDR1 and CDR2 (germline): SGHRS, YFSETQ. CDR3 DNA: TGCGCCAGCAGCTTGACTAGCGGGATTGCCTACGAGCAGTACTTC. Protein product: CASSLTSGIAYEQYF.

The rearrangement links TRBV2 to TRBJ2-7; TRBD2 is a possible D gene (5 bases). The CDR3 is 15 residues long. The ends were cut back, 3 bases at V and 5 bases at J, with 17 bases in the middle. Germline CDR1 reads SNHLY; CDR2 reads FYNNEI. The CDR3 reads CASSDPSTGIDEQYF. CDR3 in DNA: TGTGCCAGCAGTGACCCCTCCACGGGAATAGACGAGCAGTACTTC.

This clone was seen a few times. DNA for the CDR3: TGTGCCAGCAGAGCAGGGGACGTTCCCTACGAGCAGTACTTC. It encodes CASRAGDVPYEQYF. V gene TRBV25-1 combines with J gene TRBJ2-7, with D possibly matching TRBD1 (6 bases). V lost 6 bases to trimming and J lost 2 bases, with 14 bases between them. Germline V gene sequence: CDR1 MGHDK, CDR2 SYGVNS. This CDR3 spans 14 amino acids.

The chain employs TRBV7-2 and TRBJ1-4; D may be TRBD1 (5 bases). CDR1 and CDR2 (germline): SGHTA, FQGNSA. V lost 6 bases to trimming and J lost 7 bases, with 21 bases between them. This CDR3 spans 16 amino acids. The DNA for the CDR3 is TGTGCCAGCAGTCCCGGGTCTTGGGGGGTAGGTGAAAAACTGTTTTTT. Translated: CASSPGSWGVGEKLFF.

This chain joins TRBV27 and TRBJ1-6, with D possibly matching TRBD1 (5 bases). In germline, CDR1 is MNHEY, CDR2 SMNVEV (reference sequence). The V gene lost 7 bases and the J gene lost 2 bases, with 6 bases spanning the gap. The length of the CDR3 is 13 residues. The CDR3 is CASMDTYNSPLHF. The CDR3 bases are TGTGCCAGCATGGACACCTATAATTCACCCCTCCACTTT.

The V call is TRBV2, the J call TRBJ1-6; TRBD1 is a possible D gene (6 bases). Germline V gene lookup returns CDR1 SNHLY and CDR2 FYNNEI. This CDR3 is built from 13 residues. V lost 2 bases, J lost 10 bases, and 9 bases lay in between. This CDR3 is CASSENRESPLHF. Here the CDR3 DNA reads TGTGCCAGCAGTGAAAACAGGGAGTCACCCCTCCACTTT.

The genes are TRBV27 and TRBJ2-7; D might be TRBD2 (6 bases). Germline V CDR1 and CDR2: MNHEY, SMNVEV (reference sequence). The CDR3 is 15 residues long. The V gene lost 6 bases and the J gene lost 0 bases, with 15 bases spanning the gap. Written as DNA, the CDR3 is TGTGCCAGCAGGCCCGGGGGTAGCGCCTCCTACGAGCAGTACTTC. This encodes CASRPGGSASYEQYF.